This is a list of T cell receptor beta chains from one sample in a study of post-analysis software for immune sequencing data. TCRdb fed the PCR reads into MiXCR, producing one record per CDR3 protein. Of 700,000 to 800,000 distinct CDR3 sequences detected, 25% to 30% appear once; the ten largest clones hold roughly 0.57%. Specimen: blood. The receptor source for this set is a girl aged 5 to 17 with multiple sclerosis. Each CDR3 is given with its conserved first and last residue. The D gene is left open where the match is weak. Some rows mark clone size as missing; the rest say once, few, many or name a class of expanded clone.

V gene	J gene	D gene	CDR3 length	clone size	CDR3 protein	CDR3 DNA
TRBV4-2	TRBJ2-1	.	16	few	CASSQDSGTVYNEQFF	TGTGCCAGCAGCCAAGATTCGGGCACAGTCTACAATGAGCAGTTCTTC
TRBV5-1	TRBJ2-7	TRBD1	15	.	CASNRSPGGSYEQYF	TGCGCCAGCAATCGATCCCCAGGGGGCTCCTACGAGCAGTACTTC
TRBV5-1	TRBJ2-7	.	14	few	CASSLGTNTYEQYF	TGCGCCAGCAGCTTGGGGACAAATACCTACGAGCAGTACTTC
TRBV9	TRBJ2-1	TRBD2	14	few	CASSSGISYNEQFF	TGTGCCAGCTCTAGCGGGATCTCTTACAATGAGCAGTTCTTC
TRBV4-2	TRBJ1-4	.	16	.	CASSQVRVGEDEKLFF	TGTGCCAGCAGCCAAGTCAGGGTAGGGGAAGATGAAAAACTGTTTTTT
TRBV27	TRBJ2-3	.	15	few	CVSSPLTRSTDTQYF	TGTGTCAGCAGTCCCCTGACTAGAAGCACAGATACGCAGTATTTT
TRBV24-1	TRBJ2-3	.	13	.	CATSRYGTDTQYF	TGTGCCACCAGTCGCTACGGCACAGATACGCAGTATTTT
TRBV29-1	TRBJ2-3	.	14	few	CSVPETSGTDTQYF	TGCAGCGTTCCCGAAACATCCGGCACAGATACGCAGTATTTT
TRBV3-1	TRBJ2-5	.	19	few	CASSQDFGSPGRSRETQYF	TGTGCCAGCAGCCAAGATTTCGGTAGCCCGGGACGGTCAAGGGAGACCCAGTACTTC
TRBV28	TRBJ2-7	TRBD1	15	many	CASSPLGDRSYEQYF	TGTGCCAGCAGCCCGCTGGGGGACAGATCCTACGAGCAGTACTTC
TRBV5-1	TRBJ1-1	.	13	.	CASSLGLDTEAFF	TGCGCCAGCAGCTTAGGTTTGGACACTGAAGCTTTCTTT
TRBV6-1	TRBJ2-3	TRBD1	17	.	CASRQTKPGQGADTQYF	TGTGCCAGCAGGCAAACCAAGCCGGGACAGGGGGCAGATACGCAGTATTTT
TRBV5-6	TRBJ2-7	.	15	.	CASRIRRGPLYEQYF	TGTGCCAGCAGAATAAGGCGGGGACCCCTCTACGAGCAGTACTTC
TRBV5-6	TRBJ2-5	.	15	few	CASSRSVVAEETQYF	TGTGCCAGCAGCCGGTCGGTGGTAGCGGAAGAGACCCAGTACTTC
TRBV29-1	TRBJ2-5	TRBD1	14	few	CSVPRMTGVETQYF	TGCAGCGTTCCGCGGATGACAGGGGTGGAGACCCAGTACTTC
TRBV25-1	TRBJ1-6	.	12	.	CASRSGYSPLHF	TGTGCCAGCAGGTCAGGGTATTCACCCCTCCACTTT
TRBV29-1	TRBJ2-2	.	11	.	CSVGDTGELFF	TGCAGCGTTGGCGACACCGGGGAGCTGTTTTTT
TRBV6-5	TRBJ1-1	TRBD1	14	few	CASTQGARGTEAFF	TGTGCCAGCACTCAGGGGGCTCGAGGCACTGAAGCTTTCTTT
TRBV20-1	TRBJ1-1	.	13	few	CRASGQGPVEAFF	TGCAGGGCTAGTGGGCAGGGCCCAGTTGAAGCTTTCTTT
TRBV7-9	TRBJ1-2	.	15	.	CASSALEVSVYGYTF	TGTGCCAGCAGCGCACTGGAGGTGTCAGTCTATGGCTACACCTTC
TRBV10-3	TRBJ2-3	TRBD1	18	.	CAISLRGQGEGGTDTQYF	TGTGCCATCAGCCTCCGGGGACAGGGGGAGGGTGGCACAGATACGCAGTATTTT
TRBV10-3	TRBJ2-1	TRBD2	17	.	CAISESTTSGSYNEQFF	TGTGCCATCAGTGAGTCCACGACTAGCGGGAGCTACAATGAGCAGTTCTTC
TRBV6-2/TRBV6-3	TRBJ1-5	.	14	few	CGSDRSYSNQPQHF	TGTGGATCCGACAGATCTTATAGCAATCAGCCCCAGCATTTT
TRBV5-1	TRBJ1-1	TRBD1	14	.	CASTVTGLNTEAFF	TGCGCCAGCACCGTGACAGGGTTGAACACTGAAGCTTTCTTT
TRBV29-1	TRBJ1-1	.	14	.	CSVDRGRGWAEAFF	TGCAGCGTTGACCGGGGCAGGGGTTGGGCTGAAGCTTTCTTT
TRBV11-3	TRBJ2-1	.	18	.	CASSLERGGRSPYNEQFF	TGTGCCAGCAGCTTAGAAAGGGGGGGAAGGAGCCCCTACAATGAGCAGTTCTTC
TRBV5-5	TRBJ2-7	.	15	many	CASSLGWDSTYEQYF	TGTGCCAGCAGCTTGGGTTGGGACTCTACCTACGAGCAGTACTTC
TRBV5-6	TRBJ2-5	.	16	.	CASSMRQLGYQETQYF	TGTGCCAGCAGCATGAGACAGCTTGGGTACCAAGAGACCCAGTACTTC
TRBV7-2	TRBJ2-1	TRBD2	15	.	CASSLIPGGGHEQFF	TGTGCCAGCAGCTTAATACCCGGCGGGGGGCATGAGCAGTTCTTC
TRBV5-1	TRBJ1-6	.	16	.	CASSASTRTSDSPLHF	TGCGCCAGCAGCGCCTCGACCCGGACGTCGGATTCACCCCTCCACTTT
TRBV28	TRBJ1-2	.	13	few	CASHATVFYGYTF	TGTGCCAGCCACGCGACAGTATTCTATGGCTACACCTTC
TRBV9	TRBJ2-5	.	16	.	CASSVGLATSGETQYF	TGTGCCAGCAGCGTAGGTCTAGCGACCAGTGGGGAGACCCAGTACTTC
TRBV6-2/TRBV6-3	TRBJ2-7	TRBD1	14	many	CASSYSDRDYEQYF	TGTGCCAGCAGTTACTCTGACAGGGACTACGAGCAGTACTTC
TRBV20-1	TRBJ2-5	.	12	.	CSAAGREETQYF	TGCAGTGCCGCCGGTAGGGAAGAGACCCAGTACTTC
TRBV14	TRBJ2-7	TRBD2	17	.	CASSDHSRGRLYNEQYF	TGTGCCAGCAGCGACCATTCGCGGGGGAGGCTTTACAATGAGCAGTACTTC
TRBV11-2	TRBJ1-4	.	16	few	CASSSFSGTLGEKLFF	TGTGCCAGCAGCTCATTTTCCGGGACCCTCGGGGAAAAACTGTTTTTT
TRBV6-5	TRBJ1-2	.	16	.	CASSYSLTGANYGYTF	TGTGCCAGCAGTTACTCATTAACAGGAGCTAACTATGGCTACACCTTC
TRBV27	TRBJ2-7	TRBD2	14	few	CASRRLAGTYEQYF	TGTGCCAGCCGACGACTAGCGGGAACTTACGAGCAGTACTTC
TRBV10-2	TRBJ2-1	.	12	.	CASALGSGEQFF	TGCGCCAGCGCATTAGGGTCGGGTGAGCAGTTCTTC
TRBV9	TRBJ1-2	.	11	many	CASSSGLGYTF	TGTGCCAGCAGCTCGGGCCTCGGCTACACCTTC
TRBV6-2/TRBV6-3	TRBJ2-1	.	14	few	CATLLASTYNEQFF	TGTGCTACACTGCTAGCGTCAACCTACAATGAGCAGTTCTTC
TRBV20-1	TRBJ2-1	.	14	few	CSMTAPARGNEQFF	TGCAGCATGACCGCACCCGCTCGGGGCAATGAGCAGTTCTTC
TRBV7-8	TRBJ1-2	TRBD1	14	few	CASSFTGGPGGYTF	TGTGCCAGCAGCTTCACAGGGGGTCCAGGAGGCTACACCTTC
TRBV6-2/TRBV6-3	TRBJ2-7	.	13	.	CASNRRGLHEQYF	TGTGCCAGCAACCGCCGGGGTTTGCACGAGCAGTACTTC
TRBV5-1	TRBJ1-2	.	12	.	CASSFGSYGYTF	TGCGCCAGCAGCTTCGGCAGTTATGGCTACACCTTC
TRBV7-2	TRBJ2-7	TRBD1	15	few	CASTLQTGNRGEQYF	TGTGCCAGCACCCTCCAGACAGGGAATCGAGGCGAGCAGTACTTC
TRBV20-1	TRBJ2-3	.	14	.	CSASGQLSTDTQYF	TGCAGCGCTAGTGGTCAGCTCAGCACAGATACGCAGTATTTT